This T cell receptor beta chain was recorded in a study of OX40 agonist ivuxolimab in advanced cancers. Turning to the study itself: Three patients, one with hepatocellular carcinoma and two with cutaneous melanoma, achieved partial responses.

Clones were read by immunoSEQ multiplex PCR, and TCRdb kept only the in-frame ones, dropping some. The table lists more than 55,000 clones, around 77% of them singletons. The CDR3 totals 15 residues. The germline V gene encodes CDR1 MNHNY and CDR2 SVGAGI (reference sequence). V lost 7 bases to trimming and J lost 4 bases, with 19 bases between them. Material: CD4+ or CD8+ T cells sorted from blood, obtained in a trial of the OX40 agonist ivuxolimab. V and J are TRBV6-6 and TRBJ1-2; D uncertain. The sequence came from an adult with an advanced solid tumor such as melanoma, head and neck, liver or kidney cancer. CDR3 sequence: CASKNGPMGAYGYTF. The CDR3 nucleotides read TGTGCCAGCAAAAACGGGCCGATGGGCGCCTATGGCTACACCTTC.